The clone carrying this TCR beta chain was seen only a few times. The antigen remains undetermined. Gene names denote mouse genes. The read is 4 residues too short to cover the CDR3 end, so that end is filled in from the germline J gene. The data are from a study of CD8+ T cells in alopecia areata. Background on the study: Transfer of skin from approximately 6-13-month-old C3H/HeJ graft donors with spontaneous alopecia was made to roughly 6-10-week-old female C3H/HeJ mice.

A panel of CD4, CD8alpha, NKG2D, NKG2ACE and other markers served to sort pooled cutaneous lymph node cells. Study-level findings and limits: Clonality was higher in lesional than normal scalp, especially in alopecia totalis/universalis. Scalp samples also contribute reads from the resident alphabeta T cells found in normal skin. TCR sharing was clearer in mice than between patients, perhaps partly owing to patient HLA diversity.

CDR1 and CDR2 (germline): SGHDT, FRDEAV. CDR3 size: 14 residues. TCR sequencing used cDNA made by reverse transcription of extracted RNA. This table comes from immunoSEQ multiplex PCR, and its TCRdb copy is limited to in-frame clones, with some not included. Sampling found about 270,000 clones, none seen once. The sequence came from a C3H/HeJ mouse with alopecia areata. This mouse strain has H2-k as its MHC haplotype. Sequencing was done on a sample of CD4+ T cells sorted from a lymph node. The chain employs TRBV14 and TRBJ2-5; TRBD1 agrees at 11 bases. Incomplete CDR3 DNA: TGTGCCAGCAGGGGGACAGGGGGTGGAGAC. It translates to CASRGTGGGD. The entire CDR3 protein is CASRGTGGGDTQYF. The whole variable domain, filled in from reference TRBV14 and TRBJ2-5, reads EAGVTQSPRYAVLQEGQAVSFWCDPISGHDTLYWYQQPRDQGPQLLVYFRDEAVIDNSQLPSDRFSAVRPKGTNSTLKIQSAKQGDTATYLCASRGTGGGDTQYFGPGTRLLVL.